This T cell receptor beta chain was sequenced during a study of CD8 T cells in Susac syndrome. The overall study: At blood draw, Susac syndrome patients were therapy-naive, on corticosteroids, or on intravenous immunoglobulin alone. Overall study findings and caveats: In Susac syndrome, CD4+ T cell repertoires lacked any clonal expansion. Regarding the TCR sequencing and HLA analysis, the study admitted that a relatively small number of individuals were involved.

It was with random hexamers that roughly 0.5 to 1 ug RNA was reverse transcribed. Amplification of TCR beta CDR3 used immunoSEQ multiplex PCR across 54 Vbeta and 13 Jbeta. MiXCR was run by TCRdb on the immunoSEQ multiplex PCR reads, yielding one entry per CDR3 protein. The data contain about 180,000 distinct CDR3 sequences, 90% to 95% of them singletons. As for this clonotype: Antigen specificity is unknown.

The ends were cut back, 7 bases at V and 7 bases at J, with 14 bases in the middle. The CDR3 extends over 13 amino acids. Germline V gene sequence: CDR1 ENHRY, CDR2 SYGVKD. The sequenced sample was CD4+ T cells from PBMCs. The chain links TRBV10-3 to TRBJ1-5; maybe TRBD1 (6 bases). The sequence derives from a human donor with Susac syndrome. CDR3 nucleotide sequence: TGTGCCATCAACCCGGACAGCCTGCAGCCCCAGCATTTT. Amino acids: CAINPDSLQPQHF.